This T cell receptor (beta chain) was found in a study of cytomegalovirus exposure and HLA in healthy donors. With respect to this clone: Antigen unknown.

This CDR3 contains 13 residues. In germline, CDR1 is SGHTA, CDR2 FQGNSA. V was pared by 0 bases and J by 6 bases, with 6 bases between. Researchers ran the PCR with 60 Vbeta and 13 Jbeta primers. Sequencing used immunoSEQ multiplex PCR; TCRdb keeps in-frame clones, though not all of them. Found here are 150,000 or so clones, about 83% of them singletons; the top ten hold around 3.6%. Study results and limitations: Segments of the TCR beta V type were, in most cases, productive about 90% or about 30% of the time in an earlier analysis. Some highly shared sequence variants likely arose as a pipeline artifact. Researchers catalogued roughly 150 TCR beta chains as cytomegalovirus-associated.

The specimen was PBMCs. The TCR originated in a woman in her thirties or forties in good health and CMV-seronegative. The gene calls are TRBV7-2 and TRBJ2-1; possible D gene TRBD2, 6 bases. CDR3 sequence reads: CASSLARGNEQFF. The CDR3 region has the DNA TGTGCCAGCAGCTTAGCGCGGGGCAATGAGCAGTTCTTC.